Listed here are 21 T cell receptor beta chains from one sample, sequenced in a study of T-cell memory formation after mild COVID-19. One entry per CDR3 protein, called by TCRdb with MiXCR from the 5' RACE reads. The table records some 120,000 distinct CDR3 sequences, 15% to 20% of them present only once. Sequencing was carried out using PBMCs or a T cell subset sorted from them (not recorded which). The receptors come from an adult woman who had mild COVID-19 (a few samples of this study predate the infection). Cell type and time point are not known.

This chain links TRBV5-1 with TRBJ2-1, with 9 nucleotides matching TRBD1. The CDR3 is 15 residues long. Germline V gene sequence: CDR1 SGHRS, CDR2 YFSETQ. Trimming removed 4 bases from V and 2 bases from J; junction bases left unmatched: 4. For the CDR3, the DNA is TGCGCCAGCAGCGGGGGGACAGGGCCCTACAATGAGCAGTTCTTC. Its translation: CASSGGTGPYNEQFF. Supplemented by reference TRBV5-1 and TRBJ2-1, the full variable domain reads KAGVTQTPRYLIKTRGQQVTLSCSPISGHRSVSWYQQTPGQGLQFLFEYFSETQRNKGNFPGRFSGRQFSNSRSEMNVSTLELGDSALYLCASSGGTGPYNEQFFGPGTRLTVL.

The V and J genes are TRBV12-3 or TRBV12-4 and TRBJ2-7; D is tentatively TRBD1 or TRBD2 (6 bases each). CDR3 size: 15 residues. Trimming pared 5 bases from V and 3 bases from J, leaving 17 bases between. The CDR3 region is CASSPGDTRNYEQYF. The CDR3, as DNA: TGTGCCAGCAGTCCGGGGGACACTAGGAACTACGAGCAGTACTTC.

The J gene is TRBJ2-5, the V gene TRBV5-6; TRBD2 matches at 9 bases. From germline, CDR1 is SGHDT and CDR2 YYEEEE. There are 16 residues in the CDR3. The V and J ends lost 5 bases and 2 bases, in that order; junction bases with no gene match: 10. The CDR3 loop is CASSRPGLAGQETQYF. The CDR3 coding sequence is TGTGCCAGCAGTCGTCCGGGACTAGCAGGGCAAGAGACCCAGTACTTC.

This clonotype was picked up a small number of times. The chain links TRBV5-1 to TRBJ2-7; 10 bases map to TRBD1. This CDR3 contains 14 residues. CDR1 is SGHRS and CDR2 is YFSETQ in the germline V gene. V lost 3 bases and J lost 4; bases outside the gene matches: 4. The CDR3 nucleotides read TGCGCCAGCAGCTCGACAGGGGGCACGTACGAGCAGTACTTC. Translating it yields CASSSTGGTYEQYF.

DNA for the CDR3: TGCGCCAGCAGCTTAGGGTTGGGGAGCAATCAGCCCCAGCATTTT. Residues: CASSLGLGSNQPQHF. J is TRBJ1-5 and V is TRBV5-1; D is unclear. This CDR3 spans 15 amino acids. Trimming stripped 2 bases from V and 1 base from J, with 10 bases between. The germline V gene encodes CDR1 SGHRS and CDR2 YFSETQ.

This clonotype came up many times. For the CDR3, the DNA is TGCGCCAGCAGCTTTGACAGGGGCGGCTATAATTCACCCCTCCACTTT. The encoded protein is CASSFDRGGYNSPLHF. V is TRBV5-1 and J is TRBJ1-6; 8 nucleotides line up with TRBD1. V shed 2 bases and J 3 bases; nucleotides not matched to a gene: 4. The CDR3 is made up of 16 amino acids. Germline V gene sequence: CDR1 SGHRS, CDR2 YFSETQ.

Many counts were recorded for this clonotype. V and J are TRBV18 and TRBJ2-7; the match to TRBD1 covers 7 bases. Germline assignment: CDR1 KGHSH and CDR2 LQKENI. The CDR3 loop spans 16 amino acids. Trimming removed 3 bases from V and 0 bases from J; junction bases left unmatched: 8. The CDR3 reads CASSPYQGVNSYEQYF. The CDR3 DNA follows: TGTGCCAGCTCACCGTATCAGGGGGTAAACTCCTACGAGCAGTACTTC.

CDR3 in amino acids: CASSLAGQGGFF. The CDR3 DNA is TGTGCCAGCAGCTTGGCGGGACAGGGAGGTTTCTTT. The V and J genes are TRBV5-6 and TRBJ1-1, with 9 bases identical to TRBD1. The CDR3 covers 12 residues. V was clipped by 0 bases and J by 13 bases; unmatched bases: 4. CDR1 and CDR2 from the germline V gene are SGHDT and YYEEEE.

This clonotype showed up just a few times. The chain employs TRBV12-3 or TRBV12-4 and TRBJ2-7; 9 bases fit TRBD1. There are 13 residues in the CDR3. The trim removed 4 bases at V and 5 bases at J, leaving 3 bases unmatched. This CDR3 reads CASSSDRGDEQYF. In DNA, the CDR3 is TGTGCCAGCAGTTCCGACAGGGGGGACGAGCAGTACTTC.

This clonotype has ten or more counts. The chain is built from TRBV7-6 and TRBJ2-5; 7 bases fit TRBD2. Trimming at V came to 0 bases and at J to 4 bases, leaving 5 bases not matched to a gene. The CDR3 length is 15 residues. CDR1 and CDR2 (germline): SGHVS, FNYEAQ. CDR3: CASSLAGGVRETQYF. CDR3 sequence (DNA): TGTGCCAGCAGCTTAGCGGGAGGGGTTCGAGAGACCCAGTACTTC. Full variable domain (missing parts from reference TRBV7-6 and TRBJ2-5): GAGVSQSPRYKVTKRGQDVALRCDPISGHVSLYWYRQALGQGPEFLTYFNYEAQQDKSGLPNDRFSAERPEGSISTLTIQRTEQRDSAMYRCASSLAGGVRETQYFGPGTRLLVL.

The chain carries TRBV7-9 and TRBJ2-3; weak D call: TRBD1 (5 bases). Germline V gives CDR1 SEHNR, CDR2 FQNEAQ (reference sequence). Trimming shortened V by 3 bases and J by 3 bases, and 13 bases separated the two germline ends. This CDR3 has 15 amino acids. This chain's CDR3 is CASSLWIRATDTQYF. In DNA form, the CDR3 reads TGTGCCAGCAGCTTGTGGATCAGGGCGACAGATACGCAGTATTTT.

The chain carries TRBV7-9 and TRBJ1-6, with D unclear. CDR1 is SEHNR and CDR2 is FQNEAQ in the germline V gene (reference sequence). The CDR3 consists of 17 residues. The V and J ends lost 5 bases and 3 bases respectively, with 17 bases between them. Here the CDR3 DNA reads TGTGCCAGCAGCAATTGGGCGGGGAGCAGCTATAATTCACCCCTCCACTTT. Protein sequence: CASSNWAGSSYNSPLHF.

The chain couples TRBV12-5 to TRBJ2-5; D gene ambiguous. Trimming took off 0 bases at V and 6 bases at J, with 8 bases between the two ends. The CDR3 has 13 amino acids. Germline V lookup: CDR1 LGHNT, CDR2 FRNRAP. CDR3 amino acids: CASGLVETKTQYF. DNA of the CDR3: TGTGCTAGTGGTTTGGTAGAGACAAAGACCCAGTACTTC.

This clonotype was seen at least ten times. The rearrangement uses TRBV18 and TRBJ2-7; D remains ambiguous. Deletions cut 2 bases from V and 0 bases from J, with 8 bases between. The CDR3 contains 14 residues. The germline V gene encodes CDR1 KGHSH and CDR2 LQKENI. DNA for the CDR3: TGTGCCAGCTCACCAGTAACAAGCTCCTACGAGCAGTACTTC. Amino acid sequence: CASSPVTSSYEQYF.

This chain connects TRBV20-1 to TRBJ1-2; D may be TRBD1 (6 bases). The CDR3 sequence is 14 residues long. V lost 6 bases and J lost 6, with 20 bases in between. Germline assignment: CDR1 DFQATT and CDR2 SNEGSKA (reference sequence). CDR3 region: CSAPNEGVGDGYTF. In DNA, the CDR3 is TGCAGTGCCCCAAACGAGGGGGTGGGGGATGGCTACACCTTC.

This rearrangement joins TRBV7-8 to TRBJ2-1; 11 bases agree with TRBD2. The CDR3 length is 15 residues. The germline V gene has CDR1 SGHVS and CDR2 FQNEAQ. V shed 5 bases, J shed 2 bases, and the junction held 2 bases outside the gene matches. CDR3 coding DNA: TGTGCCAGCAGCATGACTAGCGGGACCTACAATGAGCAGTTCTTC. It encodes CASSMTSGTYNEQFF.

This clonotype appeared many times. This chain joins TRBV6-6 and TRBJ2-2, with 10 bases that match TRBD2. In germline, CDR1 is MNHNY, CDR2 SVGAGI (reference sequence). The CDR3 totals 15 residues. V lost 10 bases, J lost 4 bases, and 9 bases stayed unmatched. CDR3 DNA: TGTGCCACAACACTCTTAGCGGGAGGCACCGGGGAGCTGTTTTTT. It specifies CATTLLAGGTGELFF.

This clonotype was recorded a few times. The J gene is TRBJ2-1, the V gene TRBV4-1; maybe TRBD2 (6 bases). V shed 4 bases and J shed 8 bases, with 15 bases lying between them. The V gene's germline CDR1 is MGHRA and CDR2 YSYEKL. The CDR3 length is 14 residues. The CDR3 coding sequence is TGCGCCAGCAGCCCTTCGACTAGGAACGATGAGCAGTTCTTC. Residues: CASSPSTRNDEQFF.

In this sample, this clonotype turned up a few times. V gene TRBV10-3 combines with J gene TRBJ2-3; D is unclear. The CDR3 is 12 residues long. Germline V CDR1 and CDR2: ENHRY, SYGVKD. Trimming stripped 2 bases from V and 2 bases from J, with 2 bases between. CDR3 coding DNA: TGTGCCATCAGTGAGGTCACAGATACGCAGTATTTT. This sequence encodes CAISEVTDTQYF.

Worth noting for this clonotype: The junction shows a germline mismatch at one end, possibly a read error. The CDR3 is CARSLAASGARTDTQYF. The CDR3 DNA reads as TGCGCCAGAAGCTTGGCCGCTAGCGGGGCACGCACAGATACGCAGTATTTT. The rearrangement links TRBV5-1 to TRBJ2-3, with 9 nucleotides matching TRBD2. The CDR3 has 17 amino acids. From germline, CDR1 is SGHRS and CDR2 YFSETQ.

The V call is TRBV18, the J call TRBJ2-3; 13 bases line up with TRBD2. From germline, CDR1 is KGHSH and CDR2 LQKENI. CDR3 length: 15 residues. V lost 7 bases, J lost 9 bases, and 10 bases stayed unmatched. The CDR3 nucleotides are TGTGCCAGCTTACCTCCGGGACTAGCGGGAAACACGCAGTATTTT. It specifies CASLPPGLAGNTQYF.